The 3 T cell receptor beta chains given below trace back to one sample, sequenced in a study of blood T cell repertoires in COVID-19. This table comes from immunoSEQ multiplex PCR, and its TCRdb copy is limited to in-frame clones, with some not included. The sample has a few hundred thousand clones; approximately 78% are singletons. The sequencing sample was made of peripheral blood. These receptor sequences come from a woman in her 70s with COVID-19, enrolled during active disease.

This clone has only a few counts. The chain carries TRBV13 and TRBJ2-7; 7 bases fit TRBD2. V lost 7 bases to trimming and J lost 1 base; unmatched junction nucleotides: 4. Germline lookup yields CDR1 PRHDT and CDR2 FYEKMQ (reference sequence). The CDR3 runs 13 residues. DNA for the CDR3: TGTGCCAGCACCTTGGGGGGGTCCTACGAGCAGTACTTC. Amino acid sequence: CASTLGGSYEQYF.

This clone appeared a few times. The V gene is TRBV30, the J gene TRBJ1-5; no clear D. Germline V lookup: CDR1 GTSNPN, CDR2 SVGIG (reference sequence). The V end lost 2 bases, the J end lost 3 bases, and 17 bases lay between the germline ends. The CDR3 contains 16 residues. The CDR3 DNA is TGTGCCTGGAGTCACTTCAGACAACTCCCCAATCAGCCCCAGCATTTT. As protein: CAWSHFRQLPNQPQHF.

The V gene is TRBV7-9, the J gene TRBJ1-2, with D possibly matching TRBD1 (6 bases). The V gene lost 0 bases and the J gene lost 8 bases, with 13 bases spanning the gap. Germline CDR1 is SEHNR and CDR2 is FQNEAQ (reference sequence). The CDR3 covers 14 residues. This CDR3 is CASSLAGAGEGYTF. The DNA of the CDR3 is TGTGCCAGCAGCTTAGCGGGGGCAGGGGAAGGCTACACCTTC. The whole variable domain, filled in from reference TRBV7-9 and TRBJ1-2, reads DTGVSQNPRHKITKRGQNVTFRCDPISEHNRLYWYRQTLGQGPEFLTYFQNEAQLEKSRLLSDRFSAERPKGSFSTLEIQRTEQGDSAMYLCASSLAGAGEGYTFGSGTRLTVV.